Listed below are T cell receptor beta chains from one sample, sequenced in a study of T cell responses to AZD1222 COVID-19 vaccine. Method: immunoSEQ multiplex PCR; TCRdb's copy keeps in-frame clones and lacks some. The sample has about 98,000 clones, around 90% seen once. The material was peripheral blood, obtained on day 0 of AZD1222 vaccination. The source is an adult in good health. Both conserved end residues are part of each CDR3.

j_call v_call cdr3_aa
TRBJ2-1 TRBV27 CASSLRQGGMGSSYNEQFF
TRBJ1-2 TRBV7-2 CASSPDSNYGYTF
TRBJ1-6 TRBV27 CASRDRMVGNSPLHF
TRBJ1-5 TRBV6-6 CASSYFGTGDQPQHF
TRBJ2-2 TRBV29-1 CSVGGLAGVGELFF
TRBJ2-7 TRBV13 CASSPTGTWYEQYF
TRBJ1-1 TRBV4-1 CASSPDSNTEAFF
TRBJ2-5 TRBV3-1/TRBV3-2 CASSQDGALRGLRETQYF
TRBJ1-3 TRBV18 CASSPEQPNSGNTIYF
TRBJ2-7 TRBV7-2 CASSLGSLRYEQYF
TRBJ1-5 TRBV18 CASSPGEDQPQHF
TRBJ1-3 TRBV2 CASSRVPDTIYF
TRBJ1-2 TRBV7-2 CASSWAGDYGYTF
TRBJ1-2 TRBV29-1 CSVARQGAGGYTF
TRBJ2-5 TRBV28 CASSFSGQETQYF
TRBJ1-6 TRBV24-1 CATSDGQLNNSPLHF
TRBJ2-7 TRBV6-5 CASSYDRGDEQYF
TRBJ1-2 TRBV12-3/TRBV12-4 CASALNYGYTF
TRBJ2-2 TRBV28 CASSSIVERWTPRGTGELFF
TRBJ2-1 TRBV7-2 CASSLDSNEQFF
TRBJ2-3 TRBV19 CASKGRLAGKADTQYF
TRBJ2-7 TRBV4-2 CASSQGLSYEQYF
TRBJ2-7 TRBV6-5 CASSFPGTASYEQYF
TRBJ2-2 TRBV14 CASSQDLGGGELFF
TRBJ2-3 TRBV9 CASSVEGLITDTQYF
TRBJ1-6 TRBV27 CASSPRDYSPLHF
TRBJ2-7 TRBV28 CASSFPRDRISYEQYF
TRBJ1-1 TRBV5-4 CASSLDRETEAFF
TRBJ1-3 TRBV5-1 CASSLQGSSGNTIYF
TRBJ1-5 TRBV28 CASSSNRDLYSNQPQHF
TRBJ2-5 TRBV5-4 CASSKKGQGPETQYF
TRBJ2-5 TRBV7-9 CASSLMRETQYF
TRBJ1-5 TRBV3-1/TRBV3-2 CASSPRQSSNQPQHF
TRBJ2-3 TRBV6-2/TRBV6-3 CASSYSNTDTQYF
TRBJ2-7 TRBV28 CASSPGDRGAPREQYF
TRBJ1-2 TRBV12-3/TRBV12-4 CASREGQAYGYTF
TRBJ1-2 TRBV28 CASSFGHSYTF
TRBJ2-7 TRBV6-5 CASSSSQVAEQYF
TRBJ1-5 TRBV5-8 CASSLTAGGGQPQHF
TRBJ1-4 TRBV7-2 CASSLGLGQGYRNEKLFF
TRBJ1-4 TRBV5-1 CASSLAGQGYEKLFF
TRBJ2-1 TRBV2 CASSSQGHNEQFF
TRBJ1-1 TRBV5-6 CASSPPGGGRNTEAFF
TRBJ2-7 TRBV28 CASNTPGGNYEQYF
TRBJ2-7 TRBV25-1 CASGQGTYEQYF
TRBJ1-3 TRBV30 CAWALGDTIYF
TRBJ1-1 TRBV18 CASSPPGGAGTEAFF
TRBJ2-7 TRBV27 CASRSGQGGSYEQYF